These 13 T cell receptor beta chains share one sample of origin, sequenced in a study of technical replicates of blood from four donors. The table came from immunoSEQ multiplex PCR; TCRdb's copy has only in-frame clones and leaves some out. The sample lists approximately 97,000 clones, about 95% occurring once. Sequenced: T cells isolated from PBMCs. These receptors originate from a human donor in good health.

The V call is TRBV7-3, the J call TRBJ2-3, with D maybe TRBD2 (6 bases). CDR1 is SGHTA and CDR2 is FQGTGA in the germline V gene. V was cut by 2 bases and J by 0 bases, with 9 bases left in between. The CDR3 spans 15 residues. The CDR3 here is CASSLAGSSTDTQYF. CDR3 sequence (DNA): TGTGCCAGCAGCTTAGCCGGGAGCAGCACAGATACGCAGTATTTT.

This chain uses TRBV6-5 with TRBJ1-2, with D possibly being TRBD1 (5 bases). Trimming took off 1 base at V and 8 bases at J, with 11 bases between the two ends. This CDR3 is built from 13 residues. From germline, CDR1 is MNHEY and CDR2 SVGAGI. The CDR3 sequence is CASSYWGEWGYTF. The DNA for the CDR3 is TGTGCCAGCAGTTACTGGGGGGAATGGGGCTACACCTTC.

This chain connects TRBV30 to TRBJ1-1, with D possibly TRBD1 on 5 matching bases. Trimming removed 5 bases at V and 0 bases at J, with 10 bases between. CDR3 size: 13 residues. Germline V CDR1 and CDR2: GTSNPN, SVGIG (reference sequence). The CDR3: CAWQGSLNTEAFF. CDR3 nucleotide sequence: TGTGCCTGGCAGGGTTCACTGAACACTGAAGCTTTCTTT.

The rearrangement joins TRBV5-1 to TRBJ2-1; maybe TRBD2 (6 bases). With 3 bases removed from V and 10 bases from J, the gap between germline ends came to 20 bases. This CDR3 spans 15 amino acids. Germline lookup yields CDR1 SGHRS and CDR2 YFSETQ. The CDR3 DNA is TGCGCCAGCAGCTCCCTACGGACAATGGAGGGAGAGCAGTTCTTC. Translating gives CASSSLRTMEGEQFF.

This clone came up once. The rearrangement joins TRBV5-8 to TRBJ1-2; no firm D call. Trimming cost V 0 bases and J 5 bases, with 14 bases left between them. This CDR3 is 15 amino acids long. Looked up from germline, CDR1 is SGHTS and CDR2 is YDEGEE. CDR3 bases: TGTGCCAGCAGCTTGGACGGTACAGACCTGTATGGCTACACCTTC. The encoded protein is CASSLDGTDLYGYTF.

This rearrangement joins TRBV7-9 to TRBJ1-1; 8 bases align to TRBD1. CDR3 length: 14 residues. CDR1 and CDR2 from the germline V gene are SEHNR and FQNEAQ (reference sequence). The J segment lost 5 bases and the V segment lost 4 bases, leaving 6 bases of the junction unmatched. In DNA, the CDR3 is TGTGCCAGCAGCTCGACCAGGGGGCGGACTGAAGCTTTCTTT. Translated, it gives CASSSTRGRTEAFF.

The rearrangement uses TRBV19 and TRBJ2-3; D ambiguous. V shed 4 bases and J shed 1 base, with 3 bases lying between them. Germline CDR1 and CDR2: LNHDA and SQIVND (reference sequence). This CDR3 region has 12 residues. The CDR3 sequence is CASSTGTDTQYF. CDR3 DNA sequence: TGTGCCAGTAGTACCGGCACAGATACGCAGTATTTT.

The chain employs TRBV28 and TRBJ2-5; 11 bases align to TRBD2. The CDR3 covers 13 residues. The ends lost 6 bases at V and 5 bases at J; junction bases unmatched: 2. The germline V gene has CDR1 MDHEN and CDR2 SYDVKM. This CDR3 reads CASRRTSGETQYF. CDR3 coding DNA: TGTGCCAGCAGAAGGACTAGCGGGGAGACCCAGTACTTC.

The chain recombines TRBV4-1 with TRBJ2-5; a weak D match, TRBD2 (5 bases). The CDR3 spans 14 residues. V was clipped by 3 bases and J by 1 base, with 9 bases between them. Germline assignment: CDR1 MGHRA and CDR2 YSYEKL. CDR3 bases: TGCGCCAGCAGCCACCGTAGCGCCCAAGAGACCCAGTACTTC. This translates into CASSHRSAQETQYF.

This clone was detected only once. The chain employs TRBV4-3 and TRBJ2-1; possible D gene TRBD1, 6 bases. V was clipped by 1 base and J by 4 bases, with 14 bases between them. This CDR3 is built from 16 residues. The germline CDR1 and CDR2 sequences are LGHNA and YSLEER. The CDR3 region is CASSQASGALYNEQFF. CDR3 DNA: TGCGCCAGCAGCCAAGCTTCAGGGGCCTTATACAATGAGCAGTTCTTC.

The chain combines TRBV2 with TRBJ1-3; D unresolved. Between the trimmed V and J ends, which lost 6 bases and 0 bases, there was a span of 9 bases. The CDR3 has 14 amino acids. From germline, CDR1 is SNHLY and CDR2 FYNNEI. The CDR3 spells CASRIDISGNTIYF. CDR3 in DNA: TGTGCCAGCAGAATAGACATCTCTGGAAACACCATATATTTT.

This clone was recorded once. V gene TRBV7-2 combines with J gene TRBJ2-3; the D is unclear. The CDR3 spans 15 residues. V lost 5 bases and J lost 1, with 13 bases in between. Germline V lookup: CDR1 SGHTA, CDR2 FQGNSA. CDR3 protein: CASSPVSGGTDTQYF. CDR3 coding DNA: TGTGCCAGCAGCCCCGTGTCCGGTGGCACAGATACGCAGTATTTT.

The chain uses TRBV5-8 and TRBJ2-4; a weak D match, TRBD1 (8 bases). Per germline, CDR1 SGHTS and CDR2 YDEGEE. The CDR3 has 15 amino acids. Between the trimmed V and J ends, which lost 4 bases and 3 bases, there was a span of 14 bases. The CDR3 sequence: CASSPNRGGKNIQYF. As DNA, the CDR3 is TGTGCCAGCAGCCCCAACAGGGGGGGCAAAAACATTCAGTACTTC.